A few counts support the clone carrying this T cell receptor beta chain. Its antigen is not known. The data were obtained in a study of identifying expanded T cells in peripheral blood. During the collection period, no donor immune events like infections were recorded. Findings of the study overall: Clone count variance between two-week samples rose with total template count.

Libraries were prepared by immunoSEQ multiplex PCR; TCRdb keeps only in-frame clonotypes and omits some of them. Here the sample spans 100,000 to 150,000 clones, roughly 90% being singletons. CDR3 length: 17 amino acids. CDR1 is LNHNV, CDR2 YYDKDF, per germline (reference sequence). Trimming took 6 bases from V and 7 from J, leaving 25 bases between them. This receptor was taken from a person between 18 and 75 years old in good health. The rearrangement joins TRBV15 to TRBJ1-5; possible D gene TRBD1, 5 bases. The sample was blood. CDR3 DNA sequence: TGTGCCACCAGGGCAGGGAGCGCGGGTTTGGGAGAACAGCCCCAGCATTTT. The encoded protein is CATRAGSAGLGEQPQHF.